The 26 T cell receptor beta chains presented below share a single source sample, sequenced in a study of response to subunit inactivated influenza vaccine. TCRdb ran MiXCR on the RT-PCR reads and lists one entry per CDR3 protein. Of 450,000 to 500,000 distinct CDR3 sequences in the sample, approximately 9.9% are singletons; the top ten hold approximately 12%. Sequencing used PBMCs from blood, obtained about 40 days after vaccination. These receptors originate from a man aged 50 or older who received an inactivated influenza vaccine.

This clonotype came up once. J is TRBJ2-5 and V is TRBV5-1; D remains unclear. From germline, CDR1 is SGHRS and CDR2 YFSETQ. The V and J ends lost 0 bases and 5 bases respectively, with 8 bases between them. The CDR3 contains 13 residues. The CDR3 DNA reads TGCGCCAGCAGCTTGGCCTCGTGGGAGACCCAGTACTTC. Its protein is CASSLASWETQYF. The full variable domain, with the rest looked up from reference TRBV5-1 and TRBJ2-5, is KAGVTQTPRYLIKTRGQQVTLSCSPISGHRSVSWYQQTPGQGLQFLFEYFSETQRNKGNFPGRFSGRQFSNSRSEMNVSTLELGDSALYLCASSLASWETQYFGPGTRLLVL.

The chain links TRBV29-1 to TRBJ2-3, with TRBD2 matching 11 bases. Germline trimming cut 6 bases from V and 2 bases from J; bases unmatched to any gene: 7. The germline V gene encodes CDR1 SQVTM and CDR2 ANQGSEA. The CDR3 runs 15 residues. CDR3: CSVGGTSGITDTQYF. DNA of the CDR3: TGCAGCGTCGGGGGGACTAGCGGTATCACAGATACGCAGTATTTT.

In its sample, this clonotype was seen a few times. V and J are TRBV5-5 and TRBJ2-1; 12 nucleotides align to TRBD1. CDR1 is SGHKS, CDR2 YYEKEE, per germline (reference sequence). V dropped 4 bases and J dropped 6; count of bases not matched to a gene: 5. The CDR3 loop spans 15 amino acids. The DNA for the CDR3 is TGTGCCAGCAGCCCGGGACAGGGGGCTCCCAATGAGCAGTTCTTC. Its protein is CASSPGQGAPNEQFF.

This clonotype was seen more than once but under ten times. DNA of the CDR3: TGTGCCAGCAGTTGGCCGGGGGGCACTGAAGCTTTCTTT. It yields the protein CASSWPGGTEAFF. The chain couples TRBV6-5 to TRBJ1-1; D possibly corresponds to TRBD1 (5 bases). V was clipped by 4 bases and J by 4 bases, with 10 bases between them. The CDR3 is made up of 13 amino acids. Germline V gene data show CDR1 as MNHEY and CDR2 as SVGAGI.

The chain couples TRBV7-9 to TRBJ1-4; TRBD1 matches at 9 bases. J was trimmed by 8 bases and V by 4 bases; bases with no gene match: 5. The CDR3 runs 14 residues. Per germline, CDR1 SEHNR and CDR2 FQNEAQ (reference sequence). CDR3 residues: CASSSGQGREKLFF. The CDR3 DNA sequence: TGTGCCAGCAGCTCGGGACAGGGCCGGGAAAAACTGTTTTTT.

This chain joins TRBV12-3 or TRBV12-4 and TRBJ2-7; 10 bases are shared with TRBD2. J lost 2 bases, V lost 6 bases, and 7 bases had no gene match. This CDR3 is built from 15 residues. CDR3 bases: TGTGCCAGCAGCCGCTCCGGGACTAGCGCCTACGAGCAGTACTTC. It translates to CASSRSGTSAYEQYF.

V gene TRBV28 combines with J gene TRBJ1-4; 7 bases map to TRBD1. There are 16 residues in the CDR3. Germline values: CDR1 MDHEN, CDR2 SYDVKM. V gave up 3 bases and J gave up 8 bases; unmatched junction bases: 12. The CDR3 sequence is CASSLGGAGGREKLFF. For the CDR3, the DNA is TGTGCCAGCAGTTTGGGTGGGGCAGGGGGAAGAGAAAAACTGTTTTTT. Drawing the rest from reference TRBV28 and TRBJ1-4, the complete variable domain is DVKVTQSSRYLVKRTGEKVFLECVQDMDHENMFWYRQDPGLGLRLIYFSYDVKMKEKGDIPEGYSVSREKKERFSLILESASTNQTSMYLCASSLGGAGGREKLFFGSGTQLSVL.

This clonotype was picked up a small number of times. V and J are TRBV7-9 and TRBJ1-2; D is ambiguous. The CDR3 has 14 residues. Trimming cost V 5 bases and J 5 bases, with 15 bases left between them. CDR1 and CDR2 from the germline V gene are SEHNR and FQNEAQ (reference sequence). The CDR3 DNA reads TGTGCCAGCAGCAGGGAGGCGGGCCATTATGGCTACACCTTC. Amino acid sequence: CASSREAGHYGYTF.

The chain recombines TRBV19 with TRBJ1-1; 7 bases align to TRBD1. Trimming removed 6 bases from V and 5 bases from J; junction bases left unmatched: 6. This CDR3 has 13 amino acids. Germline CDR1 is LNHDA and CDR2 is SQIVND (reference sequence). The CDR3 spells CASSQTGWTEAFF. In DNA form, the CDR3 reads TGTGCCAGTAGCCAGACAGGGTGGACTGAAGCTTTCTTT.

The genes are TRBV20-1 and TRBJ2-7; the D gene is possibly TRBD1 (6 bases). With 4 bases removed from V and 5 bases from J, the gap between germline ends came to 21 bases. This CDR3 is 15 amino acids long. Germline loops: CDR1 DFQATT, CDR2 SNEGSKA (reference sequence). The CDR3 region is CSATSPGAGENEQYF. DNA for the CDR3: TGCAGTGCTACATCCCCAGGGGCAGGGGAGAACGAGCAGTACTTC.

V usage is TRBV7-6 and J usage is TRBJ2-7, with 8 positions matching TRBD2. Germline V gives CDR1 SGHVS, CDR2 FNYEAQ. CDR3 length: 17 residues. V shed 0 bases and J 6 bases; nucleotides not matched to a gene: 13. The DNA for the CDR3 is TGTGCCAGCAGCTTAGCGGAAGGCGGCGGGAGGCCCATCGAGCAGTACTTC. Protein sequence: CASSLAEGGGRPIEQYF.

The rearrangement joins TRBV5-1 to TRBJ2-7; 9 bases map to TRBD2. This CDR3 is built from 15 residues. The germline V gene encodes CDR1 SGHRS and CDR2 YFSETQ. V shed 6 bases, J shed 5 bases, and the junction held 12 bases outside the gene matches. The CDR3 DNA sequence: TGCGCCAGCAAACCGGCAAGCGGGGGGCCCCACGAGCAGTACTTC. Encoded protein: CASKPASGGPHEQYF.

The chain joins TRBV7-9 to TRBJ2-2; D is uncertain. V lost 5 bases and J lost 4, with 14 bases in between. The CDR3 is made up of 15 amino acids. Germline CDR1 reads SEHNR; CDR2 reads FQNEAQ (reference sequence). In DNA form, the CDR3 reads TGTGCCAGCAGCCCGCAGGTTATTGTCACCGGGGAGCTGTTTTTT. This gives the protein CASSPQVIVTGELFF. Full variable domain (remainder filled in from reference TRBV7-9 and TRBJ2-2): DTGVSQNPRHKITKRGQNVTFRCDPISEHNRLYWYRQTLGQGPEFLTYFQNEAQLEKSRLLSDRFSAERPKGSFSTLEIQRTEQGDSAMYLCASSPQVIVTGELFFGEGSRLTVL.

The rearrangement links TRBV18 to TRBJ2-7; TRBD1 might be the D (5 bases). The length of the CDR3 is 14 residues. The V end was cut by 0 bases, the J end by 6 bases, with 12 bases between. CDR1 and CDR2 from the germline V gene are KGHSH and LQKENI. The CDR3 is CASSPPRVGSEQYF. CDR3 in DNA: TGTGCCAGCTCACCACCCAGGGTTGGAAGCGAGCAGTACTTC. The entire variable domain, with the rest obtained from reference TRBV18 and TRBJ2-7, is as follows: NAGVMQNPRHLVRRRGQEARLRCSPMKGHSHVYWYRQLPEEGLKFMVYLQKENIIDESGMPKERFSAEFPKEGPSILRIQQVVRGDSAAYFCASSPPRVGSEQYFGPGTRLTVT.

The genes are TRBV12-3 or TRBV12-4 and TRBJ1-1; D unresolved. The CDR3 spans 16 residues. The ends were cut back, 4 bases at V and 2 bases at J, with 17 bases in the middle. The CDR3, as DNA: TGTGCCAGCAGTTCCTACCAGAGTCGATATAACACTGAAGCTTTCTTT. This sequence encodes CASSSYQSRYNTEAFF.

The chain joins TRBV4-3 to TRBJ2-5, with D possibly TRBD1 on 5 matching bases. Germline V lookup: CDR1 LGHNA, CDR2 YSLEER. Trimming shortened V by 0 bases and J by 5 bases, and 13 bases separated the two germline ends. CDR3 size: 15 residues. The CDR3, as DNA: TGCGCCAGCAGCCAAGATCTGGCAGGGTTCGAGACCCAGTACTTC. Translation gives CASSQDLAGFETQYF.

In its sample, this clonotype was seen many times. The V call is TRBV12-3 or TRBV12-4, the J call TRBJ2-3; D not certain. V dropped 6 bases and J dropped 4 bases, with 11 bases sitting between them. The CDR3 spans 13 residues. In DNA, the CDR3 is TGTGCCAGCAGCGCCCCCGCGGCAGATACGCAGTATTTT. This sequence encodes CASSAPAADTQYF.

This clonotype was seen at least ten times. The V and J genes are TRBV10-3 and TRBJ2-6; a possible D gene is TRBD1 (6 bases). The germline V and J ends were trimmed by 4 bases and 3 bases, with 16 bases remaining between them. Germline assignment: CDR1 ENHRY and CDR2 SYGVKD. The CDR3 has 17 residues. The CDR3 reads CAISAWGHQGGANVLTF. The CDR3 DNA reads TGTGCCATCAGTGCATGGGGGCATCAAGGTGGGGCCAACGTCCTGACTTTC.

This chain joins TRBV3-1 and TRBJ2-7; 7 bases line up with TRBD1. Germline V gene sequence: CDR1 LGHDT, CDR2 YNNKEL (reference sequence). The CDR3 loop spans 17 amino acids. The trim removed 0 bases at V and 1 base at J, leaving 9 bases unmatched. Here the CDR3 reads CASSQEWRQGRSYEQYF. For the CDR3, the DNA is TGTGCCAGCAGCCAAGAATGGAGACAGGGTAGATCCTACGAGCAGTACTTC.

The genes are TRBV7-2 and TRBJ2-1; 9 bases align to TRBD2. Germline CDR1 reads SGHTA; CDR2 reads FQGNSA. V lost 2 bases and J lost 5; bases outside the gene matches: 7. This CDR3 comprises 16 residues. In nucleotides, the CDR3 is TGTGCCAGCAGCTTAATAGTGGGACTAGCAGACAATGAGCAGTTCTTC. Its translation: CASSLIVGLADNEQFF. Combining the CDR3 with reference TRBV7-2 and TRBJ2-1 gives the whole variable domain GAGVSQSPSNKVTEKGKDVELRCDPISGHTALYWYRQSLGQGLEFLIYFQGNSAPDKSGLPSDRFSAERTGGSVSTLTIQRTQQEDSAVYLCASSLIVGLADNEQFFGPGTRLTVL.

This clonotype was seen more than once but under ten times. The chain carries TRBV12-3 or TRBV12-4 and TRBJ2-7, with TRBD1 matching 8 bases. J was trimmed by 4 bases and V by 4 bases; bases with no gene match: 9. The CDR3 is 15 amino acids. CDR3 DNA sequence: TGTGCCAGCAGTTCTCCTCAGGGGGCGAAATACGAGCAGTACTTC. Translating it yields CASSSPQGAKYEQYF.

The chain has TRBV10-3 and TRBJ2-7; no clear D gene. CDR1 is ENHRY and CDR2 is SYGVKD in the germline V gene. The V end was cut by 5 bases, the J end by 3 bases, with 11 bases between. The CDR3 is 13 amino acids. CDR3 residues: CAISPRVYYEQYF. Written as DNA, the CDR3 is TGTGCCATCAGTCCAAGGGTCTACTACGAGCAGTACTTC.

At least ten counts were recorded for this clonotype. The J gene is TRBJ2-2, the V gene TRBV6-2 or TRBV6-3; 7 bases fit TRBD1. The CDR3 is 15 residues long. The V segment lost 4 bases and the J segment 1 base; nucleotides outside the gene matches: 3. The germline V gene has CDR1 MNHEY and CDR2 SVGEGT. The DNA of the CDR3 is TGTGCCAGCAGTTTATACAGGGGGAACACCGGGGAGCTGTTTTTT. Protein sequence: CASSLYRGNTGELFF.

The sample holds many counts of this clonotype. The chain carries TRBV5-1 and TRBJ2-1, with 10 nucleotides matching TRBD2. This CDR3 has 15 amino acids. CDR1 is SGHRS, CDR2 YFSETQ, per germline. Losses at the gene ends were 4 bases for V and 7 bases for J; bases not matched to a gene: 8. In DNA form, the CDR3 reads TGCGCCAGCAGCCTACGCAGGACTAGCGGAAATGAGCAGTTCTTC. Its protein is CASSLRRTSGNEQFF.

The chain is built from TRBV7-9 and TRBJ2-7, with 11 bases matching TRBD2. The CDR3 is made up of 16 amino acids. CDR1 SEHNR and CDR2 FQNEAQ come from the germline V gene (reference sequence). V lost 4 bases, J lost 0 bases, and 5 bases stayed unmatched. The CDR3 DNA reads as TGTGCCAGCAGCTCCTCTAGCGGGAGGCCCTCCTACGAGCAGTACTTC. It codes for CASSSSSGRPSYEQYF.

The rearrangement joins TRBV3-1 to TRBJ1-1; D not certain. V dropped 0 bases and J dropped 8 bases, with 10 bases sitting between them. CDR3 length: 13 residues. CDR1 is LGHDT and CDR2 is YNNKEL in the germline V gene (reference sequence). As DNA, the CDR3 is TGTGCCAGCAGCCAAGATAAGATGGGCGAAGCTTTCTTT. This sequence encodes CASSQDKMGEAFF.